The 29 T cell receptor beta chains presented below share a single source sample, sequenced in a study of T cell repertoires in cytomegalovirus infection. No antigens are known for them. TCRdb itself ran the reads through MiXCR, one entry per CDR3 protein. The table lists about 770,000 distinct CDR3 sequences, almost 30% of them singletons. Sequencing was performed on cultured CD8+ T cells from PBMCs, taken from culture after CMV antigen stimulation. The receptors shown here come from a human donor in good health (CMV status not recorded). Some clones in this sample may be carry-over from other donors' samples.

The chain employs TRBV12-3 or TRBV12-4 and TRBJ1-4; 7 nucleotides match TRBD1. After removal of 4 bases from V and 8 bases from J, the junction contained 10 bases not matched to a gene. The CDR3 spans 15 residues. The CDR3 sequence is CASSSRDSSEEKLFF. CDR3 sequence (DNA): TGTGCCAGCAGTTCGCGGGACAGCTCGGAGGAAAAACTGTTTTTT.

In this sample, this clonotype turned up a few times. The chain employs TRBV6-1 and TRBJ1-2; 8 bases match TRBD1. Unmatched junction bases numbered 7, after V lost 1 base and J lost 6 bases. The length of the CDR3 is 15 residues. CDR1 MNHNS and CDR2 SASEGT come from the germline V gene. CDR3 residues: CASSEVPQGADGYTF. The CDR3 DNA reads TGTGCCAGCAGTGAAGTTCCGCAGGGGGCAGATGGCTACACCTTC.

The gene calls are TRBV7-8 and TRBJ2-3; perhaps TRBD2 as D (5 bases). Germline V gene data show CDR1 as SGHVS and CDR2 as FQNEAQ. The CDR3 totals 15 residues. Trimming cost V 5 bases and J 0 bases, with 12 bases left between them. The CDR3 region has the DNA TGTGCCAGCAGCCTAGGGAGTTTCAGCACAGATACGCAGTATTTT. Protein: CASSLGSFSTDTQYF.

This clonotype was counted a single time. The V and J genes are TRBV28 and TRBJ1-1, with D possibly TRBD1 on 5 matching bases. Germline CDR1 is MDHEN and CDR2 is SYDVKM. V was trimmed by 6 bases and J by 0 bases, leaving 17 bases between them. The CDR3 spans 16 residues. The CDR3 spells CASRLGTRVLNTEAFF. Here the CDR3 DNA reads TGTGCCAGCAGGCTCGGGACGAGGGTTCTGAACACTGAAGCTTTCTTT.

A few counts support this clonotype. The rearrangement uses TRBV7-6 and TRBJ2-7, with a tentative D call TRBD2 (6 bases). Germline V CDR1 and CDR2: SGHVS, FNYEAQ. There are 15 residues in the CDR3. Trimming pared 5 bases from V and 5 bases from J, leaving 19 bases between. CDR3 protein: CASSKEGWRGHEQYF. CDR3 nucleotides: TGTGCCAGCAGCAAAGAAGGATGGAGGGGCCACGAGCAGTACTTC.

The CDR3 DNA follows: TGCGCCAGCAGCCGGACGCCCCCGCGGACTGAAGCTTTCTTT. Protein sequence: CASSRTPPRTEAFF. The rearrangement uses TRBV4-1 and TRBJ1-1, with D hard to call. Germline CDR1 MGHRA, CDR2 YSYEKL. CDR3 size: 14 residues. The V and J ends lost 4 bases and 5 bases respectively, with 14 bases between them.

In its sample, this clonotype was seen a few times. The chain has TRBV6-1 and TRBJ2-1, with 12 bases that match TRBD1. V trimming: 1 base; J trimming: 9 bases; junction bases outside the gene matches: 10. This CDR3 spans 17 amino acids. The V gene's germline CDR1 is MNHNS and CDR2 SASEGT. CDR3 protein: CASSEGGTGGRFTEQFF. The CDR3 DNA is TGTGCCAGCAGTGAAGGGGGGACAGGGGGCCGTTTTACTGAGCAGTTCTTC.

This clonotype showed up many times. The CDR3 nucleotides read TGTGCCGTCAACGAGGAGGGGAGGACTAATGAAAAACTGTTTTTT. Protein product: CAVNEEGRTNEKLFF. This chain links TRBV7-8 with TRBJ1-4, with D possibly matching TRBD1 (5 bases). The CDR3 sequence is 15 residues long. Germline CDR1 is SGHVS and CDR2 is FQNEAQ. V lost 11 bases, J lost 2 bases, and 18 bases lay in between.

The chain is built from TRBV6-5 and TRBJ2-4, with D perhaps being TRBD1 or TRBD2 (6 bases each). Germline V gene sequence: CDR1 MNHEY, CDR2 SVGAGI. V gave up 2 bases and J gave up 8 bases, with 16 bases separating them. This CDR3 is built from 15 residues. The CDR3 is CASSYEGGWGDIQYF. DNA for the CDR3: TGTGCCAGCAGTTACGAAGGGGGGTGGGGGGACATTCAGTACTTC.

This clonotype was seen a handful of times. This chain joins TRBV29-1 and TRBJ1-3; D not certain. V lost 2 bases to trimming and J lost 0 bases, with 14 bases between them. The V gene's germline CDR1 is SQVTM and CDR2 ANQGSEA. The CDR3 has 16 residues. CDR3 protein: CSVERLDRSSGNTIYF. In DNA form, the CDR3 reads TGCAGCGTTGAACGTCTGGACCGCAGCTCTGGAAACACCATATATTTT.

This clonotype appeared a few times. The chain carries TRBV7-9 and TRBJ1-2; the D gene is possibly TRBD1 (6 bases). Between the trimmed V and J ends, which lost 0 bases and 4 bases, there was a span of 15 bases. This CDR3 has 16 amino acids. CDR1 is SEHNR, CDR2 FQNEAQ, per germline (reference sequence). CDR3 residues: CASSLALAGVFYGYTF. The CDR3 nucleotides read TGTGCCAGCAGCTTAGCGCTGGCAGGGGTTTTCTATGGCTACACCTTC.

Concerning this clonotype: A much larger clonotype is one base distant, so this may be a read error. The gene calls are TRBV12-3 or TRBV12-4 and TRBJ2-3; 8 nucleotides match TRBD1. CDR3 length equals 15 residues. The CDR3 nucleotides read TGTGTCAGCAGCCGCGGGACAGGAGGCACAGATACGCAGTATTTT. This translates into CVSSRGTGGTDTQYF.

The chain couples TRBV24-1 to TRBJ2-1; maybe TRBD1 (5 bases). Trimming stripped 9 bases from V and 8 bases from J, with 10 bases between. CDR1 and CDR2 (germline): KGHDR, SFDVKD. This CDR3 is built from 11 residues. CDR3 sequence (DNA): TGTGCCACCGAAACAGGCGATGAGCAGTTCTTC. Translating gives CATETGDEQFF.

The CDR3 DNA reads TGTGCCAGCAGTGAACCCAGGACTCAACATTATGAGACCCAGTACTTC. As protein: CASSEPRTQHYETQYF. The V call is TRBV2, the J call TRBJ2-5, with a tentative D call TRBD2 (5 bases). The ends were cut back, 2 bases at V and 5 bases at J, with 18 bases in the middle. The CDR3 sequence is 16 residues long. CDR1 and CDR2 from the germline V gene are SNHLY and FYNNEI.

V gene TRBV12-3 or TRBV12-4 combines with J gene TRBJ1-6, with a possible D match to TRBD1 (6 bases). V lost 3 bases and J lost 11, with 23 bases in between. The CDR3 is 17 amino acids. The CDR3 DNA sequence: TGTGCCAGCAGTTTTACGAGGGACACCCTCCTCCGGGCACCCCTCCACTTT. Its translation: CASSFTRDTLLRAPLHF.

A few counts support this clonotype. The chain recombines TRBV12-3 or TRBV12-4 with TRBJ1-4, with 12 nucleotides matching TRBD1. With V trimmed by 6 bases and J by 16 bases, 12 bases remained unmatched. This CDR3 has 14 residues. The DNA for the CDR3 is TGTGCCAGCAGCCGGGACAGGGGGCTTGCACCATCGTTTTTT. It specifies CASSRDRGLAPSFF.

This chain links TRBV18 with TRBJ1-5; D gene uncertain. The CDR3 consists of 16 residues. Trimming removed 1 base from V and 0 bases from J, with 10 bases in between. Per germline, CDR1 KGHSH and CDR2 LQKENI. The CDR3 DNA is TGTGCCAGCTCACCACGGCCAGAATATAGCAATCAGCCCCAGCATTTT. It yields the protein CASSPRPEYSNQPQHF.

This chain links TRBV6-2 or TRBV6-3 with TRBJ2-1, with D possibly being TRBD2 (6 bases). The CDR3 is 15 residues long. Trimming stripped 7 bases from V and 9 bases from J, with 22 bases between. Germline CDR1 reads MNHEY; CDR2 reads SVGEGT. CDR3 sequence (DNA): TGTGCCAGCACCAAAGGTGGCCTAGCGACCGTTGAGCAGTTCTTC. Translated, it gives CASTKGGLATVEQFF.

This clonotype was picked up a small number of times. The chain joins TRBV28 to TRBJ2-6, with D perhaps TRBD2 (5 bases). The CDR3 sequence is 18 residues long. Germline CDR1 and CDR2: MDHEN and SYDVKM. Trimming removed 5 bases at V and 0 bases at J, with 17 bases between. CDR3 sequence reads: CASSPPPAGRSGANVLTF. In nucleotides, the CDR3 is TGTGCCAGCAGTCCACCCCCGGCGGGTCGCTCTGGGGCCAACGTCCTGACTTTC.

In the case of this clonotype: A much larger clone differs by one base, so this may be a read error. The chain employs TRBV5-6 and TRBJ2-1, with D perhaps matching TRBD1 (5 bases). The CDR3 loop spans 14 amino acids. Looked up from germline, CDR1 is SGHDT and CDR2 is YYEEEE. CDR3 sequence (DNA): TGTGCCAGCAGCTTGTTGGACATCTACAATAAGCAGTTCTTC. This sequence encodes CASSLLDIYNKQFF.

This clonotype was observed a handful of times. This chain uses TRBV23-1 with TRBJ1-2; D is perhaps TRBD1 (5 bases). TRBV23-1 is treated as an ORF (open reading frame) with a function not yet certain. Trimming shortened V by 2 bases and J by 6 bases, and 13 bases separated the two germline ends. This CDR3 comprises 14 residues. CDR3 sequence (DNA): TGCGCCAGCAGTCAAGGGGCGGAGGTTAATGGCTACACCTTC. It codes for CASSQGAEVNGYTF.

The chain links TRBV6-5 to TRBJ2-1; D gene uncertain. CDR3 length equals 14 residues. V lost 2 bases, J lost 5 bases, and 10 bases lay in between. Germline CDR1 is MNHEY and CDR2 is SVGAGI. Written as DNA, the CDR3 is TGTGCCAGCAGTTACCTCAGCCCCAACAATGAGCAGTTCTTC. This encodes CASSYLSPNNEQFF.

The table lists this clonotype with a few counts. The rearrangement uses TRBV4-1 and TRBJ2-2, with D hard to call. The CDR3 is made up of 16 amino acids. Trimming removed 0 bases at V and 5 bases at J, with 13 bases between. Germline V gene lookup returns CDR1 MGHRA and CDR2 YSYEKL. This CDR3 is CASSQELGFGTGELFF. CDR3 nucleotide sequence: TGCGCCAGCAGCCAAGAATTAGGGTTTGGGACCGGGGAGCTGTTTTTT.

V and J are TRBV28 and TRBJ1-2, with 10 bases matching TRBD1. V lost 5 bases, J lost 8 bases, and 11 bases stayed unmatched. The CDR3 has 15 amino acids. Germline V gene lookup returns CDR1 MDHEN and CDR2 SYDVKM. The CDR3 sequence is CASSLAGTGASGYTF. As DNA, the CDR3 is TGTGCCAGCAGTCTAGCCGGGACAGGGGCATCGGGCTACACCTTC.

The chain employs TRBV5-1 and TRBJ1-1, with a tentative D call TRBD1 (6 bases). CDR3 size: 16 residues. Germline V lookup: CDR1 SGHRS, CDR2 YFSETQ. Trimming left V 3 bases short and J 6 bases short, with 21 bases between. CDR3 region: CASSWGGIQQGSEAFF. CDR3 in DNA: TGCGCCAGCAGCTGGGGTGGAATACAACAGGGTTCTGAAGCTTTCTTT.

This clonotype was counted a few times. The V and J genes are TRBV4-3 and TRBJ1-2, with TRBD1 matching 10 bases. This CDR3 has 14 amino acids. V lost 4 bases, J lost 4 bases, and 3 bases stayed unmatched. The germline gives CDR1 LGHNA, CDR2 YSLEER. The CDR3 here is CASSPGQGTYGYTF. The CDR3 DNA reads TGCGCCAGCAGCCCGGGACAGGGGACCTATGGCTACACCTTC.

This clonotype showed up just a few times. The V and J genes are TRBV10-3 and TRBJ2-5; 8 bases agree with TRBD1. Germline CDR1 reads ENHRY; CDR2 reads SYGVKD. Losses at the gene ends were 6 bases for V and 1 base for J; bases not matched to a gene: 7. This CDR3 has 15 residues. The CDR3 protein is CAIRADRGTQETQYF. The CDR3 nucleotides are TGTGCCATCAGGGCCGACAGGGGAACCCAAGAGACCCAGTACTTC.

This chain joins TRBV24-1 and TRBJ2-1, with D uncertain. The CDR3 spans 12 residues. The V end lost 2 bases, the J end lost 6 bases, and 4 bases lay between the germline ends. Germline V gives CDR1 KGHDR, CDR2 SFDVKD. Written as DNA, the CDR3 is TGTGCCACCAGTGATTATGGCAATGAGCAGTTCTTC. Translating it yields CATSDYGNEQFF.

J is TRBJ2-6 and V is TRBV19; tentatively, D is TRBD1 (6 bases). CDR3 size: 16 residues. CDR1 is LNHDA, CDR2 SQIVND, per germline (reference sequence). The V and J ends lost 4 bases and 2 bases respectively, with 12 bases between them. DNA for the CDR3: TGTGCCAGTAGTACTCTACAGGGTCCTGGGGCCAACGTCCTGACTTTC. It codes for CASSTLQGPGANVLTF. Combining the CDR3 with reference TRBV19 and TRBJ2-6 gives the whole variable domain DGGITQSPKYLFRKEGQNVTLSCEQNLNHDAMYWYRQDPGQGLRLIYYSQIVNDFQKGDIAEGYSVSREKKESFPLTVTSAQKNPTAFYLCASSTLQGPGANVLTFGAGSRLTVL.